These 18 T cell receptor beta chains were all obtained from the same sample, sequenced in a study of shared clonotypes between healthy human individuals. Clones were sequenced by immunoSEQ multiplex PCR, and TCRdb holds only the in-frame ones, with some missing. Altogether millions of clones are present, about 95% being singletons, with the ten largest covering 0.1% to 0.15%. The sequenced sample consisted of naive CD4+ T cells sorted from blood. Specified subset: CD45RA+ positively selected. These receptors came from a man aged 18 to 35 in good health.

This chain joins TRBV28 and TRBJ1-1, with TRBD1 matching over 8 bases. V shed 6 bases, J shed 2 bases, and the junction held 5 bases outside the gene matches. The CDR3 length is 14 residues. Germline CDR1 reads MDHEN; CDR2 reads SYDVKM. CDR3 sequence reads: CASRTGQDNTEAFF. The CDR3 DNA sequence: TGTGCCAGCAGGACGGGACAGGATAACACTGAAGCTTTCTTT.

The gene calls are TRBV5-8 and TRBJ2-4; no clear D gene. This CDR3 contains 16 residues. The germline V gene encodes CDR1 SGHTS and CDR2 YDEGEE. Trimming left V 4 bases short and J 0 bases short, with 14 bases between. The chain's CDR3 is CASSEQTIVAKNIQYF. The CDR3 DNA is TGTGCCAGCAGCGAACAGACGATAGTAGCCAAAAACATTCAGTACTTC.

As for this clone: The same CDR3 also results from other DNA sequences found in this sample. The chain uses TRBV13 and TRBJ2-3, with a weak D call TRBD1 (5 bases). Germline CDR1 and CDR2: PRHDT and FYEKMQ (reference sequence). The CDR3 contains 13 residues. V lost 0 bases and J 9 bases, leaving 10 bases between the germline ends. CDR3 residues: CASSLGQGGTQYF. The CDR3 DNA reads as TGTGCCAGCAGCTTAGGCCAGGGTGGGACGCAGTATTTT.

This chain connects TRBV7-9 to TRBJ2-1, with 10 bases fitting TRBD2. From germline, CDR1 is SEHNR and CDR2 FQNEAQ (reference sequence). With V trimmed by 1 base and J by 2 bases, 5 bases remained unmatched. This CDR3 spans 17 amino acids. The CDR3 region has the DNA TGTGCCAGCAGCTTAGTTTCCGGGACTAGCGCCTACAATGAGCAGTTCTTC. Its protein is CASSLVSGTSAYNEQFF.

On this clone itself: Other DNA sequences in the sample encode the same CDR3. Here the CDR3 DNA reads TGTGCCAGCTCAGGACAGGGTGGGAATTCACCCCTCCACTTT. It is translated as CASSGQGGNSPLHF. The chain couples TRBV18 to TRBJ1-6; 8 bases fit TRBD1. The ends lost 5 bases at V and 7 bases at J; junction bases unmatched: 4. The germline V gene has CDR1 KGHSH and CDR2 LQKENI. The CDR3 is 14 amino acids.

The chain links TRBV7-2 to TRBJ1-2; D is unresolved. Deletions cut 8 bases from V and 3 bases from J, with 25 bases between. This CDR3 has 17 residues. CDR1 and CDR2 (germline): SGHTA, FQGNSA. The CDR3 DNA reads TGTGCCAGCTCCTCTCTCACACTTGGAGGGTTTTACTATGGCTACACCTTC. Translated: CASSSLTLGGFYYGYTF.

This chain joins TRBV9 and TRBJ2-5, with D perhaps TRBD1 or TRBD2 (5 bases each). Trimming took off 4 bases at V and 4 bases at J, with 17 bases between the two ends. The CDR3 loop spans 15 amino acids. The germline gives CDR1 SGDLS, CDR2 YYNGEE. The CDR3 sequence: CASSPSGPRGETQYF. The CDR3, as DNA: TGTGCCAGCAGCCCCTCGGGACCCCGAGGAGAGACCCAGTACTTC. Drawing the rest from reference TRBV9 and TRBJ2-5, the complete variable domain is DSGVTQTPKHLITATGQRVTLRCSPRSGDLSVYWYQQSLDQGLQFLIQYYNGEERAKGNILERFSAQQFPDLHSELNLSSLELGDSALYFCASSPSGPRGETQYFGPGTRLLVL.

The gene calls are TRBV10-1 and TRBJ2-1, with D possibly called TRBD1 or TRBD2 (6 bases each). The CDR3 runs to 14 residues. V shed 4 bases and J shed 3 bases, with 10 bases lying between them. In germline, CDR1 is WNHNN, CDR2 SYGVQD (reference sequence). In nucleotides, the CDR3 is TGCGCCAGCAGTGCCAAGGGGGGCTACAATGAGCAGTTCTTC. This encodes CASSAKGGYNEQFF.

This clone was recorded many times. Other nucleotide sequences in the sample specify the same CDR3. CDR3 region: CASSPNGEDTQYF. Here the CDR3 DNA reads TGTGCCAGCTCACCAAATGGGGAAGATACGCAGTATTTT. V usage is TRBV18 and J usage is TRBJ2-3; D call uncertain. Germline CDR1 and CDR2: KGHSH and LQKENI. This CDR3 spans 13 amino acids. V was clipped by 2 bases and J by 5 bases, with 8 bases between them.

This clone was seen more than once but under ten times. This chain links TRBV2 with TRBJ1-6; D remains unclear. The length of the CDR3 is 12 residues. Trimming took 8 bases from V and 7 from J, leaving 9 bases between them. Germline V CDR1 and CDR2: SNHLY, FYNNEI. The CDR3 here is CASGRENSPLHF. The CDR3 nucleotides are TGTGCCAGCGGACGGGAAAATTCACCCCTCCACTTT. Complete variable domain (other parts from reference TRBV2 and TRBJ1-6): EPEVTQTPSHQVTQMGQEVILRCVPISNHLYFYWYRQILGQKVEFLVSFYNNEISEKSEIFDDQFSVERPDGSNFTLKIRSTKLEDSAMYFCASGRENSPLHFGNGTRLTVT.

The chain has TRBV19 and TRBJ1-4; D is unclear. CDR1 is LNHDA and CDR2 is SQIVND in the germline V gene (reference sequence). The CDR3 consists of 11 residues. V lost 8 bases to trimming and J lost 8 bases, with 9 bases between them. This CDR3 is CASGNFEKLFF. CDR3 DNA: TGTGCCAGTGGAAACTTCGAAAAACTGTTTTTT.

The chain has TRBV28 and TRBJ1-6; tentatively, D is TRBD1 (5 bases). The CDR3 runs 15 residues. Germline CDR1 reads MDHEN; CDR2 reads SYDVKM. V shed 3 bases and J shed 9 bases, with 15 bases lying between them. In DNA, the CDR3 is TGTGCCAGCAGTTTGACCCCCAGGGTAGGTTCACCCCTCCACTTT. It encodes CASSLTPRVGSPLHF.

This clone was counted a single time. The rearrangement uses TRBV6-1 and TRBJ2-1, with D perhaps matching TRBD1 or TRBD2 (5 bases each). From germline, CDR1 is MNHNS and CDR2 SASEGT. The CDR3 covers 17 residues. V lost 4 bases and J lost 7, with 23 bases in between. CDR3 sequence (DNA): TGTGCCAGCAGTGGACCCACTAAGAGGGGATCATGGAATGAGCAGTTCTTC. It translates to CASSGPTKRGSWNEQFF.

In the case of this clone: The same CDR3 can be traced to other DNA sequences in this sample. The chain has TRBV6-6 and TRBJ1-1; D gene unclear. Per the germline V gene, CDR1 is MNHNY and CDR2 is SVGAGI (reference sequence). CDR3 length: 12 residues. V gave up 4 bases and J gave up 5 bases, with 8 bases separating them. The DNA for the CDR3 is TGTGCCAGCAGTTCCTCGGGAACTGAAGCTTTCTTT. Its protein is CASSSSGTEAFF.

This clone appeared a single time. This chain links TRBV4-1 with TRBJ2-5; perhaps TRBD2 as D (6 bases). Germline V gives CDR1 MGHRA, CDR2 YSYEKL. V was shortened by 1 base and J by 4 bases, with 13 bases between the two germline ends. The CDR3 has 15 amino acids. CDR3 DNA sequence: TGCGCCAGCAGCCAAGGGGGAGCGGGCGGAGAGACCCAGTACTTC. This sequence encodes CASSQGGAGGETQYF.

The V and J genes are TRBV28 and TRBJ2-7; TRBD2 is a possible D gene (7 bases). The V end was cut by 1 base, the J end by 0 bases, with 13 bases between. Per the germline V gene, CDR1 is MDHEN and CDR2 is SYDVKM. The CDR3 is 16 residues long. The CDR3 here is CASSLYRGASSYEQYF. The CDR3, as DNA: TGTGCCAGCAGTTTATATCGGGGGGCCTCCTCCTACGAGCAGTACTTC. Complete variable domain (other parts from reference TRBV28 and TRBJ2-7): DVKVTQSSRYLVKRTGEKVFLECVQDMDHENMFWYRQDPGLGLRLIYFSYDVKMKEKGDIPEGYSVSREKKERFSLILESASTNQTSMYLCASSLYRGASSYEQYFGPGTRLTVT.

This clone was seen a single time. The rearrangement uses TRBV28 and TRBJ2-6; the D gene could be TRBD1 or TRBD2 (5 bases each). Looked up from germline, CDR1 is MDHEN and CDR2 is SYDVKM. V lost 2 bases and J 0 bases, leaving 11 bases between the germline ends. The CDR3 has 17 residues. The CDR3 protein is CASSLEEGSSGANVLTF. The CDR3 DNA follows: TGTGCCAGCAGTTTAGAAGAGGGGAGCTCTGGGGCCAACGTCCTGACTTTC.

Notes on this clone: In the same sample, other DNA sequences code for this CDR3. The chain uses TRBV5-1 and TRBJ2-7; 8 positions match TRBD1. The CDR3 totals 15 residues. After removal of 2 bases from V and 4 bases from J, the junction contained 8 bases not matched to a gene. Germline lookup yields CDR1 SGHRS and CDR2 YFSETQ. The CDR3 spells CASSLSGTGNYEQYF. The CDR3 nucleotides are TGCGCCAGCAGCTTATCCGGGACAGGCAATTACGAGCAGTACTTC.